A single T cell receptor beta chain is shown here with its context. Germline assignment: CDR1 SGHAT and CDR2 FQDESV (reference sequence). The CDR3 loop spans 15 amino acids. The V gene lost 5 bases and the J gene lost 5 bases, with 15 bases spanning the gap. This sample is drawn from a study of blood T cell repertoires in COVID-19. Study details: The United States, Italy and Spain supplied acute and convalescent COVID-19 samples. The cDNA or gDNA used as material had been derived from T cells, B-cell-depleted T cells, or PBMCs.

Methods used by the authors: Reference gene primer amplification gave nucleated cell count estimates. Some clones are missing from TCRdb's copy, which holds only in-frame ones; the method was immunoSEQ multiplex PCR. Clone size and the V and J calls come from that table; the DNA yielded D and trimming. The sample has about 170,000 clones; about 88% are singletons. Material: peripheral blood. The chain joins TRBV11-1 to TRBJ2-2, with TRBD1 as a possible D gene (5 bases). This clonotype was obtained from a man aged 55 to 70 with acute or convalescent COVID-19. The CDR3 coding sequence is TGTGCCAGCAGCCGTGGGGCAGGGAAGACCGGGGAGCTGTTTTTT. This codes for CASSRGAGKTGELFF. Complete variable domain (other parts from reference TRBV11-1 and TRBJ2-2): EAEVAQSPRYKITEKSQAVAFWCDPISGHATLYWYRQILGQGPELLVQFQDESVVDDSQLPKDRFSAERLKGVDSTLKIQPAELGDSAMYLCASSRGAGKTGELFFGEGSRLTVL.